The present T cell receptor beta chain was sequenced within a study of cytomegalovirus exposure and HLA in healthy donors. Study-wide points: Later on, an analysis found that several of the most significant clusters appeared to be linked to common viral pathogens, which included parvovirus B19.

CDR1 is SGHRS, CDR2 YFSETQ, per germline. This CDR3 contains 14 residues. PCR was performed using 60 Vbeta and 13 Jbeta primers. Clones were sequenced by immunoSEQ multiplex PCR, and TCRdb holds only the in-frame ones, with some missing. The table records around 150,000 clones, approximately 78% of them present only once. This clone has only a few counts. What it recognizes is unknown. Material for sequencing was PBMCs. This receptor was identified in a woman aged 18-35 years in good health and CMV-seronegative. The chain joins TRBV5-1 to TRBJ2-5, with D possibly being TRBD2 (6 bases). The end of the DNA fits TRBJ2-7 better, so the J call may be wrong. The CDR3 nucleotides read TGCGCCAGCAGCTTGGGGGGGGACGGCTACGAGCAGTACTTC. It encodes CASSLGGDGYEQYF.